These T cell receptor beta chains were read from a single sample in a study of OX40 agonist ivuxolimab in advanced cancers. Here immunoSEQ multiplex PCR was the method, and the copy in TCRdb shows in-frame clones only, minus some. The sample contains 35,000 to 40,000 clones, more than 75% of which appear only once. Sequenced here: CD4+ or CD8+ T cells sorted from blood, sampled in a trial of the OX40 agonist ivuxolimab. The source is an adult with an advanced solid tumor such as melanoma, head and neck, liver or kidney cancer. CDR3s include the opening cysteine and the closing phenylalanine or tryptophan. A D gene is named only where the DNA matches it firmly. Part of the rows lack a size; the others show once, few, many or a class for expanded clones.

D gene: NA; V gene: TRBV11-2; clone size: NA; J gene: TRBJ1-3; CDR3 DNA: TGTGCCAGCAGCTTAGCACAGGGAAAGGGAAACACCATATATTTT; CDR3 protein: CASSLAQGKGNTIYF
D gene: TRBD2; V gene: TRBV4-1; clone size: few; J gene: TRBJ2-7; CDR3 DNA: TGCGCCAGCAGCCAAGTTAGACTTACTAGCGGGAGTAGCTACGAGCAGTACTTC; CDR3 protein: CASSQVRLTSGSSYEQYF
D gene: TRBD2; V gene: TRBV30; clone size: NA; J gene: TRBJ2-3; CDR3 DNA: TGTGCCTGGAGTGTACGCATCTGGAGTCGGCGGGAGCCAGATACGCAGTATTTT; CDR3 protein: CAWSVRIWSRREPDTQYF
D gene: NA; V gene: TRBV7-9; clone size: NA; J gene: TRBJ1-2; CDR3 DNA: TGTGCCAGCAGCTTGGAGCCGGGAGGCTACACCTTC; CDR3 protein: CASSLEPGGYTF
D gene: TRBD1; V gene: TRBV9; clone size: NA; J gene: TRBJ1-3; CDR3 DNA: TGTGCCAGCAGCGCCCCAGGGGGAAGGTCTGGAAACACCATATATTTT; CDR3 protein: CASSAPGGRSGNTIYF
D gene: NA; V gene: TRBV19; clone size: NA; J gene: TRBJ1-3; CDR3 DNA: TGTGCCAGTATTCGGGGCTCTGGAAACACCATATATTTT; CDR3 protein: CASIRGSGNTIYF
D gene: TRBD2; V gene: TRBV5-1; clone size: NA; J gene: TRBJ2-5; CDR3 DNA: TGCGCCAGCAAACTCCGACTAGCCGGAGAGACCCAGTACTTC; CDR3 protein: CASKLRLAGETQYF
D gene: TRBD1; V gene: TRBV6-6; clone size: NA; J gene: TRBJ1-3; CDR3 DNA: TGTGCCAGCAGTTCGGACCGGACAGGGACTGGAAACACCATATATTTT; CDR3 protein: CASSSDRTGTGNTIYF
D gene: TRBD2; V gene: TRBV7-9; clone size: once; J gene: TRBJ2-2; CDR3 DNA: TGTGCCAGCAGTCCGATCGAAACAGCGGGAGCCGGGGAGCTGTTTTTT; CDR3 protein: CASSPIETAGAGELFF
D gene: NA; V gene: TRBV14; clone size: NA; J gene: TRBJ2-3; CDR3 DNA: TGTGCCAGCGGCGCGGGCTTGAGGGGGTCGTATACGCAGTATTTT; CDR3 protein: CASGAGLRGSYTQYF
D gene: NA; V gene: TRBV4-2; clone size: NA; J gene: TRBJ2-1; CDR3 DNA: TGTGCCAGCAGCCAAGATGGGTTTGGGAGCTCCTACAATGAGCAGTTCTTC; CDR3 protein: CASSQDGFGSSYNEQFF
D gene: TRBD1; V gene: TRBV6-6; clone size: NA; J gene: TRBJ1-5; CDR3 DNA: TGTGCCAGCAGTGACAGGGAGAGGCAGCCCCAGCATTTT; CDR3 protein: CASSDRERQPQHF
D gene: NA; V gene: TRBV10-3; clone size: few; J gene: TRBJ2-7; CDR3 DNA: TGTGCCATCAGTGGCGGGGAAGGAGGCGAGCAGTACTTC; CDR3 protein: CAISGGEGGEQYF
D gene: TRBD2; V gene: TRBV14; clone size: NA; J gene: TRBJ2-1; CDR3 DNA: TGTGCCAGCAGGCAGACGGGACTAGCGTACAATGAGCAGTTCTTC; CDR3 protein: CASRQTGLAYNEQFF
D gene: TRBD2; V gene: TRBV11-2; clone size: NA; J gene: TRBJ2-1; CDR3 DNA: TGTGCCAGCAGCCGGCTGCGGGGGGCGTCCAATGAGCAGTTCTTC; CDR3 protein: CASSRLRGASNEQFF
D gene: TRBD2; V gene: TRBV2; clone size: NA; J gene: TRBJ2-4; CDR3 DNA: TGTGCCAGCAGTGGGACTAGCGGGTCCTTAGCCAAAAACATTCAGTACTTC; CDR3 protein: CASSGTSGSLAKNIQYF
D gene: TRBD2; V gene: TRBV9; clone size: NA; J gene: TRBJ2-7; CDR3 DNA: TGTGCCAGCAGCGTAGGTAAAGCGGGAGGCTACGAGCAGTACTTC; CDR3 protein: CASSVGKAGGYEQYF
D gene: NA; V gene: TRBV19; clone size: NA; J gene: TRBJ1-1; CDR3 DNA: TGTGCCAGCACCCTAAGGGAGCAGGGAACTGAAGCTTTCTTT; CDR3 protein: CASTLREQGTEAFF
D gene: TRBD1; V gene: TRBV16; clone size: few; J gene: TRBJ1-5; CDR3 DNA: TGTGCCAGCAGCCAATCTGGACAGGTCAATCAGCCCCAGCATTTT; CDR3 protein: CASSQSGQVNQPQHF
D gene: TRBD1; V gene: TRBV30; clone size: NA; J gene: TRBJ2-7; CDR3 DNA: TGTGCCTGGAGTGCAGACAGGGGCTACGAGCAGTACTTC; CDR3 protein: CAWSADRGYEQYF
D gene: TRBD2; V gene: TRBV28; clone size: NA; J gene: TRBJ2-1; CDR3 DNA: TGTGCCAGCAGATTAAGGGAGGGTGAGCAGTTCTTC; CDR3 protein: CASRLREGEQFF
D gene: NA; V gene: TRBV16; clone size: NA; J gene: TRBJ2-4; CDR3 DNA: TGTGCCAGCAGCCAATCCCGCGGGGCCTACATTCAGTACTTC; CDR3 protein: CASSQSRGAYIQYF
D gene: NA; V gene: TRBV2; clone size: NA; J gene: TRBJ1-6; CDR3 DNA: TGTGCCAGCATAGGGACCTATAATTCACCCCTCCACTTT; CDR3 protein: CASIGTYNSPLHF
D gene: TRBD1; V gene: TRBV5-1; clone size: NA; J gene: TRBJ2-3; CDR3 DNA: TGCGCCAGCAGTTTATCACCAGGGGGCGCAGATACGCAGTATTTT; CDR3 protein: CASSLSPGGADTQYF
D gene: NA; V gene: TRBV10-3; clone size: once; J gene: TRBJ1-2; CDR3 DNA: TGTGCCATCAGTGAGGAACTTAGGGTTAGGGCGTATGGCTACACCTTC; CDR3 protein: CAISEELRVRAYGYTF
D gene: NA; V gene: TRBV2; clone size: once; J gene: TRBJ1-2; CDR3 DNA: TGCGCCAGCGGTGTGGATCCGGGAAGCGGGTATGGCTACACCTTC; CDR3 protein: CASGVDPGSGYGYTF
D gene: NA; V gene: TRBV2; clone size: few; J gene: TRBJ2-5; CDR3 DNA: TGTGCCAGCACTCTAGCCGGGGGGCAAAGGGAGACCCAGTACTTC; CDR3 protein: CASTLAGGQRETQYF
D gene: NA; V gene: TRBV25-1; clone size: NA; J gene: TRBJ2-5; CDR3 DNA: TGTGCCAGCAGTGATTCGAGCGGACAAGAGACCCAGTACTTC; CDR3 protein: CASSDSSGQETQYF
D gene: TRBD2; V gene: TRBV7-6; clone size: NA; J gene: TRBJ2-1; CDR3 DNA: TGTGCCAGCAGCTCCCATCTTGTAGCGGGAGGCTACAATGAGCAGTTCTTC; CDR3 protein: CASSSHLVAGGYNEQFF
D gene: NA; V gene: TRBV4-1; clone size: few; J gene: TRBJ2-1; CDR3 DNA: TGCGCCAGCAGCCAACTCGACAGATACAATGAGCAGTTCTTC; CDR3 protein: CASSQLDRYNEQFF
D gene: NA; V gene: TRBV30; clone size: NA; J gene: TRBJ2-1; CDR3 DNA: TGTGCCTGGAGTGTATCTAGCTATAGCAATGAGCAGTTCTTC; CDR3 protein: CAWSVSSYSNEQFF
D gene: NA; V gene: TRBV7-6; clone size: NA; J gene: TRBJ2-5; CDR3 DNA: TGTGCCAGCAGCTTAGACCAGGCACGAGAGACCCAGTACTTC; CDR3 protein: CASSLDQARETQYF
D gene: NA; V gene: TRBV10-3; clone size: NA; J gene: TRBJ1-3; CDR3 DNA: TGTGCCATCCGCCAGGGGCAAGGAAACACCATATATTTT; CDR3 protein: CAIRQGQGNTIYF
D gene: NA; V gene: TRBV12-5; clone size: NA; J gene: TRBJ1-2; CDR3 DNA: TGTGCTAGTACAAGAAACTATGGCTACACCTTC; CDR3 protein: CASTRNYGYTF
D gene: NA; V gene: TRBV28; clone size: NA; J gene: TRBJ1-6; CDR3 DNA: TGTGCCAGCAGTTTAATGGATAATTCACCCCTCCACTTT; CDR3 protein: CASSLMDNSPLHF
D gene: TRBD1; V gene: TRBV2; clone size: once; J gene: TRBJ1-1; CDR3 DNA: TGTGCCAGCAGTGAGAGGCAGGGACAGGGGAACACTGAAGCTTTCTTT; CDR3 protein: CASSERQGQGNTEAFF
D gene: NA; V gene: TRBV11-2; clone size: NA; J gene: TRBJ1-6; CDR3 DNA: TGTGCCTCTTCCCCGGCCGCAGGGTCACCCCTCCACTTT; CDR3 protein: CASSPAAGSPLHF
D gene: NA; V gene: TRBV7-3; clone size: NA; J gene: TRBJ2-5; CDR3 DNA: TGTGCCAGCAGGAACACCGACGGATTCCAAGAGACCCAGTACTTC; CDR3 protein: CASRNTDGFQETQYF
D gene: NA; V gene: TRBV7-2; clone size: once; J gene: TRBJ2-7; CDR3 DNA: TGTGCCAGCAGCTTGTTACCCGCCGGGAGTTTCTACGAGCAGTACTTC; CDR3 protein: CASSLLPAGSFYEQYF
D gene: TRBD2; V gene: TRBV9; clone size: NA; J gene: TRBJ2-3; CDR3 DNA: TGTGCCAGCAGCACCCATCTAGCGGGGGGAAAGGATACGCAGTATTTT; CDR3 protein: CASSTHLAGGKDTQYF
D gene: NA; V gene: TRBV29-1; clone size: NA; J gene: TRBJ2-6; CDR3 DNA: TGCAGCGTTGGGACTGCTCACTCTGGGGCCAACGTCCTGACTTTC; CDR3 protein: CSVGTAHSGANVLTF
D gene: TRBD1; V gene: TRBV6-5; clone size: NA; J gene: TRBJ1-2; CDR3 DNA: TGTGCCAGCAGTTACAACCCCAGGGGGCAAAGCTATGGCTACACCTTC; CDR3 protein: CASSYNPRGQSYGYTF
D gene: NA; V gene: TRBV6-5; clone size: NA; J gene: TRBJ2-1; CDR3 DNA: TGTGCCAGCGGTAGGCAGTACAATGAGCAGTTCTTC; CDR3 protein: CASGRQYNEQFF
D gene: NA; V gene: TRBV7-4; clone size: once; J gene: TRBJ2-3; CDR3 DNA: TGTGCCAGCAGCCCCCGGACGGAACCCACAGATACGCAGTATTTT; CDR3 protein: CASSPRTEPTDTQYF
D gene: TRBD1; V gene: TRBV28; clone size: NA; J gene: TRBJ2-7; CDR3 DNA: TGTGCCAGCGGCCCGGAGCAGGGGGCCTACGAGCAGTACTTC; CDR3 protein: CASGPEQGAYEQYF
D gene: TRBD2; V gene: TRBV11-2; clone size: NA; J gene: TRBJ2-1; CDR3 DNA: TGTGCCAGCAGCTCTGGGACTAGCGGGGGTTCCTACAATGAGCAGTTCTTC; CDR3 protein: CASSSGTSGGSYNEQFF
D gene: NA; V gene: TRBV6-1; clone size: few; J gene: TRBJ1-3; CDR3 DNA: TGTGCCAGTAACAGGTGGAGCTCTGGAAACACCATATATTTT; CDR3 protein: CASNRWSSGNTIYF
D gene: TRBD1; V gene: TRBV5-1; clone size: NA; J gene: TRBJ2-5; CDR3 DNA: TGCGCCAGCAGCCCCTCGACAGGGGAAGAGACCCAGTACTTC; CDR3 protein: CASSPSTGEETQYF
D gene: NA; V gene: TRBV7-9; clone size: NA; J gene: TRBJ2-7; CDR3 DNA: TGTGCCAGCAGCTTAAAGGGGAGAACGACCTACGAGCAGTACTTC; CDR3 protein: CASSLKGRTTYEQYF
D gene: TRBD2; V gene: TRBV5-4; clone size: NA; J gene: TRBJ2-1; CDR3 DNA: TGTGCCAGCAGCCCCAGTCGACTAGCGGGAGTCAATGAGCAGTTCTTC; CDR3 protein: CASSPSRLAGVNEQFF
D gene: NA; V gene: TRBV7-2; clone size: NA; J gene: TRBJ2-1; CDR3 DNA: TGTGCCAGCAGCCCCTGGGGGACCTATCAGGCGTTCTTC; CDR3 protein: CASSPWGTYQAFF
D gene: NA; V gene: TRBV11-3; clone size: once; J gene: TRBJ1-1; CDR3 DNA: TGTGCCAGCAGCTTGGATAGGGACACTGAAGCTTTCTTT; CDR3 protein: CASSLDRDTEAFF
D gene: TRBD2; V gene: TRBV5-1; clone size: NA; J gene: TRBJ2-3; CDR3 DNA: TGCGCCAGCAGCCCTGTGGGCGGACTAGCGGGAGTCTCAGATACGCAGTATTTT; CDR3 protein: CASSPVGGLAGVSDTQYF
D gene: NA; V gene: TRBV5-6; clone size: NA; J gene: TRBJ2-3; CDR3 DNA: TGTGCCAGCAGCTTTGGGACAGATACGCAGTATTTT; CDR3 protein: CASSFGTDTQYF
D gene: NA; V gene: TRBV9; clone size: NA; J gene: TRBJ2-5; CDR3 DNA: TGTGCCAGCAGCGTGAAGAGTAAAGAGACCCAGTACTTC; CDR3 protein: CASSVKSKETQYF
D gene: TRBD1; V gene: TRBV6-6; clone size: NA; J gene: TRBJ2-1; CDR3 DNA: TGTGCCAGCACCACCGGGACAGGGGGATTTCGGTTCTTC; CDR3 protein: CASTTGTGGFRFF
D gene: TRBD1; V gene: TRBV29-1; clone size: NA; J gene: TRBJ1-1; CDR3 DNA: TGCAGCGGTGGGACAGCCACGAACACTGAAGCTTTCTTT; CDR3 protein: CSGGTATNTEAFF
D gene: NA; V gene: TRBV2; clone size: NA; J gene: TRBJ1-5; CDR3 DNA: TGTGCCAGCAGAACAGAGAACAATCAGCCCCAGCATTTT; CDR3 protein: CASRTENNQPQHF
D gene: TRBD2; V gene: TRBV7-2; clone size: NA; J gene: TRBJ2-7; CDR3 DNA: TGTGCCAGCAGCTTAACTAGCGGGGGGCTCGAGCAGTACTTC; CDR3 protein: CASSLTSGGLEQYF